This TCR beta chain stems from a study of shared clonotypes between healthy human individuals. Study in general: The people who gave samples were two women and a few men aged 18 to 49. Study results and caveats: The generation probabilities recorded for non-shared clonotypes fell below those of clonotypes shared by all four donors.

Libraries were prepared by immunoSEQ multiplex PCR; TCRdb keeps only in-frame clonotypes and omits some of them. The sample carries about 1.1 million clones, more than 75% recorded once. Of note for this clone: Its antigen is unidentified. The same CDR3 also results from other DNA sequences found in this sample.

Sequencing input: memory CD4+ T cells from PBMCs. Subset reported: CD45RA-negative fraction. This clonotype was obtained from a man aged 18 to 30 in good health. Some clones in this sample may be carry-over from other donors' samples.

This CDR3 is CASSLTVNYGYTF. CDR3 nucleotide sequence: TGTGCCAGCAGTCTAACAGTAAACTATGGCTACACCTTC. V gene TRBV28 combines with J gene TRBJ1-2, with no clear D. CDR3 length: 13 residues. The V gene lost 5 bases and the J gene lost 2 bases, with 9 bases spanning the gap. Germline V gene lookup returns CDR1 MDHEN and CDR2 SYDVKM.